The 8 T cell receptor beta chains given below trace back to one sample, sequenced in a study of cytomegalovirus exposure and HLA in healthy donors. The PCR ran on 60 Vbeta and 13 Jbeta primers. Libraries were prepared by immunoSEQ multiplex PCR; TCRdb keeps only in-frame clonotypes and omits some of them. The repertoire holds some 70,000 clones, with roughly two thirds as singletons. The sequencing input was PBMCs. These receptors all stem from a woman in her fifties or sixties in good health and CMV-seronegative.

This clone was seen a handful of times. The CDR3 sequence: CASSLFDSYNEQFF. In DNA form, the CDR3 reads TGCGCCAGCAGCTTGTTCGACAGCTACAATGAGCAGTTCTTC. This rearrangement joins TRBV5-1 to TRBJ2-1; weak D call: TRBD1 (5 bases). The ends were cut back, 1 base at V and 3 bases at J, with 8 bases in the middle. This CDR3 has 14 residues. Germline values: CDR1 SGHRS, CDR2 YFSETQ. Supplemented by reference TRBV5-1 and TRBJ2-1, the full variable domain reads KAGVTQTPRYLIKTRGQQVTLSCSPISGHRSVSWYQQTPGQGLQFLFEYFSETQRNKGNFPGRFSGRQFSNSRSEMNVSTLELGDSALYLCASSLFDSYNEQFFGPGTRLTVL.

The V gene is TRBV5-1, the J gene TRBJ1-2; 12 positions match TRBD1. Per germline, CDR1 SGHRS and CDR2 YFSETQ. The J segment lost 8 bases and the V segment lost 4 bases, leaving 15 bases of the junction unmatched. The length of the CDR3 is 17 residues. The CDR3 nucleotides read TGCGCCAGCAGCAAGTCCCGGGACAGGGGGCTCTCGGACGGCTACACCTTC. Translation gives CASSKSRDRGLSDGYTF.

The CDR3 reads CASSTGTGNNYGYTF. Here the CDR3 DNA reads TGCGCCAGCAGCACAGGGACAGGGAATAACTATGGCTACACCTTC. The chain employs TRBV5-1 and TRBJ1-2, with 9 bases aligning to TRBD1. The germline CDR1 and CDR2 sequences are SGHRS and YFSETQ. The CDR3 has 15 residues. V shed 4 bases and J 1 base; nucleotides not matched to a gene: 5.

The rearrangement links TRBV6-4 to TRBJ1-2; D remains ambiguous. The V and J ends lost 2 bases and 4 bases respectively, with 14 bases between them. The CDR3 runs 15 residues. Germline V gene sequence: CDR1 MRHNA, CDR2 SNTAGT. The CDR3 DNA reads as TGTGCCAGCAGTGACGCCGGGGTGTACCGCTATGGCTACACCTTC. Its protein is CASSDAGVYRYGYTF.

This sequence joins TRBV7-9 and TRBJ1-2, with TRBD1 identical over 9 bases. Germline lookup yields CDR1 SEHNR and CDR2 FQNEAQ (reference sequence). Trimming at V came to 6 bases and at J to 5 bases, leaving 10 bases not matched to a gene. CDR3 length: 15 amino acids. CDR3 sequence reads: CASRRGQGRSYGYTF. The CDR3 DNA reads TGTGCCAGCAGAAGGGGACAGGGCCGCTCGTATGGCTACACCTTC.

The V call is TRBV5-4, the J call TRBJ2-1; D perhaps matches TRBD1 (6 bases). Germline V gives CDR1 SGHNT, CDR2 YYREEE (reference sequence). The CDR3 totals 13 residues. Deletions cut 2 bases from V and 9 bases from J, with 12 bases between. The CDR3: CASSLDRRSEQFF. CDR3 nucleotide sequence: TGTGCCAGCAGCTTAGACAGGAGGAGTGAGCAGTTCTTC.

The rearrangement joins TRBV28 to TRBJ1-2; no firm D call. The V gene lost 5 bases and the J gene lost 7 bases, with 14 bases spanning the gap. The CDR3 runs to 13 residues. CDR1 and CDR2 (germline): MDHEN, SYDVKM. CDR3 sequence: CASSLTTPAGYTF. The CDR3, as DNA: TGTGCCAGCAGTCTGACAACACCAGCTGGCTACACCTTC.

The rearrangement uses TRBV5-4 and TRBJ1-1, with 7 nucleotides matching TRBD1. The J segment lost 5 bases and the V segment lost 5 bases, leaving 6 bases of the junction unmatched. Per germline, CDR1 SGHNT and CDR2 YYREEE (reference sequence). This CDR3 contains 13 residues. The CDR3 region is CASSTGVPTEAFF. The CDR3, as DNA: TGTGCCAGCAGTACAGGGGTCCCAACTGAAGCTTTCTTT.